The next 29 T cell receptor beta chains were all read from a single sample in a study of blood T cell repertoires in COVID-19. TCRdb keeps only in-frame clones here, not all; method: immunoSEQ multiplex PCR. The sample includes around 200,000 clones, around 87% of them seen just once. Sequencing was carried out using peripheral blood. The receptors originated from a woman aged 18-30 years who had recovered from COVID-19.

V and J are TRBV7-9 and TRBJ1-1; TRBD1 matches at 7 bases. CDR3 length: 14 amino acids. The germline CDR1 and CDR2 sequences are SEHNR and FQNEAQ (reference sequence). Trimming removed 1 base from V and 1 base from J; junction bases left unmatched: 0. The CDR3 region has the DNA TGTGCCAGCAGCTTAGGGACAGGGAACACTGAAGCTTTCTTT. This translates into CASSLGTGNTEAFF.

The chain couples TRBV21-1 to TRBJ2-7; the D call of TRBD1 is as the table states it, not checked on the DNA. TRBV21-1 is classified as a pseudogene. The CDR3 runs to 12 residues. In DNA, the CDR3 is TGTGCCAGCAAAAGGGGATCCTACGAGCAGTACGTC. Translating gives CASKRGSYEQYV.

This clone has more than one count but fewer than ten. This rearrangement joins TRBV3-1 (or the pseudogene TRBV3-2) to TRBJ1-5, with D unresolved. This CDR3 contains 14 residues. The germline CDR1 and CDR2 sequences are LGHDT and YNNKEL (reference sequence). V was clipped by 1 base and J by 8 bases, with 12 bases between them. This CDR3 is CASSQGVGREPQHF. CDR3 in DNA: TGTGCCAGCAGCCAAGGTGTGGGGAGGGAGCCCCAGCATTTT.

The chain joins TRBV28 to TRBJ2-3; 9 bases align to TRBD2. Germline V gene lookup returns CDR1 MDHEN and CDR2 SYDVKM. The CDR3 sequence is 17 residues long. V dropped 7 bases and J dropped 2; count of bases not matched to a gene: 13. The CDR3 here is CASTTPGAGGHTDTQYF. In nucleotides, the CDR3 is TGTGCCAGCACCACTCCGGGAGCGGGAGGACACACAGATACGCAGTATTTT.

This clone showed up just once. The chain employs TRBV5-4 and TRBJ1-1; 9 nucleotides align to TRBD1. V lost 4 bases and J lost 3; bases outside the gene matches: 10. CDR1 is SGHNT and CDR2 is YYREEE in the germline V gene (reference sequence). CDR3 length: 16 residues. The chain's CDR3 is CASSPTTGTGYTEAFF. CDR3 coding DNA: TGTGCCAGCAGCCCAACTACCGGGACAGGGTACACTGAAGCTTTCTTT.

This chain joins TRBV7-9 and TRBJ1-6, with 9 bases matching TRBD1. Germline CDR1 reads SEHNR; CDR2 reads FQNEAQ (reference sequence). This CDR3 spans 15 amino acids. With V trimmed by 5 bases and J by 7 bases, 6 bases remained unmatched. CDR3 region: CASSPFGQGNSPLHF. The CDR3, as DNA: TGTGCCAGCAGCCCTTTTGGACAGGGGAATTCACCCCTCCACTTT. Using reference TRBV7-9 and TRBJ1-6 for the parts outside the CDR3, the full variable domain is DTGVSQNPRHKITKRGQNVTFRCDPISEHNRLYWYRQTLGQGPEFLTYFQNEAQLEKSRLLSDRFSAERPKGSFSTLEIQRTEQGDSAMYLCASSPFGQGNSPLHFGNGTRLTVT.

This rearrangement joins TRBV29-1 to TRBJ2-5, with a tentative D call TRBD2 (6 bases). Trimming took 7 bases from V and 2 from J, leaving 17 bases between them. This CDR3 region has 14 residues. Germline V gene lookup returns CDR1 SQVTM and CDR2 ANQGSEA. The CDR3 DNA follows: TGCAGCGCGAGGACGGGACTCTGGCAAGAGACCCAGTACTTC. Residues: CSARTGLWQETQYF.

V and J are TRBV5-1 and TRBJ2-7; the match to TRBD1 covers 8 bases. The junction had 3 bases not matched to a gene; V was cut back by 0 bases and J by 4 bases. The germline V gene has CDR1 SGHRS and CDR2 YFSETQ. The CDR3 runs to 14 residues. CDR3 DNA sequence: TGCGCCAGCAGCTTGGGGACAGGGCGTTACGAGCAGTACGTC. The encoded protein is CASSLGTGRYEQYV.

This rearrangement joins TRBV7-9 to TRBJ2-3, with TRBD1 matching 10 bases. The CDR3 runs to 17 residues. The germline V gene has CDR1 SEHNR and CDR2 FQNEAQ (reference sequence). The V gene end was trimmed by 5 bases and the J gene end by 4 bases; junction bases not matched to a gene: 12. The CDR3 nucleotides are TGTGCCAGCAGCCTCAAACCGGGACAGGGGATCCCAGATACGCAGTATTTT. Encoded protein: CASSLKPGQGIPDTQYF. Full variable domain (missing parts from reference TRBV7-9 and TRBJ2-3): DTGVSQNPRHKITKRGQNVTFRCDPISEHNRLYWYRQTLGQGPEFLTYFQNEAQLEKSRLLSDRFSAERPKGSFSTLEIQRTEQGDSAMYLCASSLKPGQGIPDTQYFGPGTRLTVL.

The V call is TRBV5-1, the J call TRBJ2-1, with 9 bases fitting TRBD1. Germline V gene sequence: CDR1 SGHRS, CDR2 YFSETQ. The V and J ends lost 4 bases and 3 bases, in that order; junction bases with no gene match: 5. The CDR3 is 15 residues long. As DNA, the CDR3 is TGCGCCAGCAGCACTGGACAGGGGTTCTACAATGAGCAGTTCTTC. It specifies CASSTGQGFYNEQFF.

The CDR3 reads CKGTGPTEAFF. The CDR3, as DNA: TGCAAGGGGACAGGGCCCACTGAAGCTTTCTTT. The chain joins TRBV20-1 to TRBJ1-1, with 9 bases lining up with TRBD1. The V gene's germline CDR1 is DFQATT and CDR2 SNEGSKA (reference sequence). The CDR3 is made up of 11 amino acids.

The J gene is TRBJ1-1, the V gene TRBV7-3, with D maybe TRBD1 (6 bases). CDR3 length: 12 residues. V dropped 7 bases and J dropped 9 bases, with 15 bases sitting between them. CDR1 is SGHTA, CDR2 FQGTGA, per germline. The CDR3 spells CASTWTVNQAFF. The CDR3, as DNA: TGTGCCAGCACCTGGACAGTCAACCAAGCTTTCTTT.

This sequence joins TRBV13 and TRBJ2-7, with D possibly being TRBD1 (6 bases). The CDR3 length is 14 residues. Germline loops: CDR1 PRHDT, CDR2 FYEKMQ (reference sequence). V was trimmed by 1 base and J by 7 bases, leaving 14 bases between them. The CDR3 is CASSLAYRANEQYV. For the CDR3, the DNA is TGTGCCAGCAGCTTAGCCTACAGGGCGAATGAGCAGTACGTC.

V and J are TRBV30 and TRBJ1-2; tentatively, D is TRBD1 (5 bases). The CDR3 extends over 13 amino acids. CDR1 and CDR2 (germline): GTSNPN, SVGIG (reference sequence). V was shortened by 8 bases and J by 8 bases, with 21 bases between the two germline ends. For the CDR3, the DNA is TGTGCCCGGACCACGGGGGGAAGCCGGGGCTACACCTTC. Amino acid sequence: CARTTGGSRGYTF.

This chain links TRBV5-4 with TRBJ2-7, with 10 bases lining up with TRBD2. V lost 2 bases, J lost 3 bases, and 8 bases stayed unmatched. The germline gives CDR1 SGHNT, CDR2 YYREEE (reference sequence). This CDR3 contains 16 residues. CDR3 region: CASSFKRTSGVYEQYV. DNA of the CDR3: TGTGCCAGCAGCTTTAAGAGGACTAGCGGTGTCTACGAGCAGTACGTC.

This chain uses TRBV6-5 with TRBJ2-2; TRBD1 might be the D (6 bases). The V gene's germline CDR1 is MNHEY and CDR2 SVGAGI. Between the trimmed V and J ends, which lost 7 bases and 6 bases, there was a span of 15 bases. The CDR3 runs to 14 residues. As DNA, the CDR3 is TGTGCCAGCATAAGACAGGTGTGGCCCGGGGAGCTGTTTTTT. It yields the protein CASIRQVWPGELFF.

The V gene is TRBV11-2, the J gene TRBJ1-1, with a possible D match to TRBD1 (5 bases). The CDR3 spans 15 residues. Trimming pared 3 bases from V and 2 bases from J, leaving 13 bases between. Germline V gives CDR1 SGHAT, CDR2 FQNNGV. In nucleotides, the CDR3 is TGTGCCAGCAGCTTGATATACAGGCCCAACACTGAAGCTTTCTTT. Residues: CASSLIYRPNTEAFF.

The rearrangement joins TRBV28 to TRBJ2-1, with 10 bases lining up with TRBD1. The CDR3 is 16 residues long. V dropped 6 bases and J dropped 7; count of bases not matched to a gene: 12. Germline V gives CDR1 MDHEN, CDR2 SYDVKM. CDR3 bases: TGTGCCAGCAGACTAAGCCCCGACAGGGGGCGAAATGAGCAGTTCTTC. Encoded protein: CASRLSPDRGRNEQFF.

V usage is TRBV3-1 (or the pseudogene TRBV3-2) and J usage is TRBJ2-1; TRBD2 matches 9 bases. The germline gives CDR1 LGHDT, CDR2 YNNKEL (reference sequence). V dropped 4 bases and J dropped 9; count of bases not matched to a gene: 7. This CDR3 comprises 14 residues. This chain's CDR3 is CASSRREGGREQFF. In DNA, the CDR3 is TGTGCCAGCAGCCGGCGGGAGGGGGGGCGTGAGCAGTTCTTC.

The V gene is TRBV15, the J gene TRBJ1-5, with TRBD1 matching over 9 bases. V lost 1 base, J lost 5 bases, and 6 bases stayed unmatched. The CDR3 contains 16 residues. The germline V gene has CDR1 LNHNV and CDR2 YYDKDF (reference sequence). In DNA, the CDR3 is TGTGCCACCAGCAGAGGGGACAGGGAGTTCGATCAGCCCCAGCATTTT. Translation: CATSRGDREFDQPQHF.

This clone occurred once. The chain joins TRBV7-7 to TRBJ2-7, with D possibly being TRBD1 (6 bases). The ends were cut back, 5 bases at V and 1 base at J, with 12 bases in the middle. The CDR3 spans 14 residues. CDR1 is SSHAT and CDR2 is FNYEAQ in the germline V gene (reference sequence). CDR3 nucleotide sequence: TGTGCCAGCAGCCCTCTGGACAGTTCCTACGAGCAGTACTTC. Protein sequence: CASSPLDSSYEQYF.

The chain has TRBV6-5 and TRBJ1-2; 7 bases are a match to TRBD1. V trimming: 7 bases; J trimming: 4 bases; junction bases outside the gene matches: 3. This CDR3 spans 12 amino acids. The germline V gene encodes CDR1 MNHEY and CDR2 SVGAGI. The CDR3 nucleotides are TGTGCCAGCAAAAGGGACAGCTATGGCTACACCTTC. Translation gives CASKRDSYGYTF.

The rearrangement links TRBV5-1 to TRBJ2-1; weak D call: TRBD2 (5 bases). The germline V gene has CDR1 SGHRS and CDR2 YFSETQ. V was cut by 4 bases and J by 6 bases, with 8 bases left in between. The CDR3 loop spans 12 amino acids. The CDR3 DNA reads TGCGCCAGCAGCCCCGGGGTCAATGAGCAGTTCTTC. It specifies CASSPGVNEQFF.

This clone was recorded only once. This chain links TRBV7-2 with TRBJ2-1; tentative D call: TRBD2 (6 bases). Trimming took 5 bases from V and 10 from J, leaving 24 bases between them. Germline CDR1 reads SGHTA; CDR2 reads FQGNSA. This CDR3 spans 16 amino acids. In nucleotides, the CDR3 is TGTGCCAGCAGCCCGGGACTTCGCCGGGAAGGGAGGGAGCAGTTCTTC. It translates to CASSPGLRREGREQFF.

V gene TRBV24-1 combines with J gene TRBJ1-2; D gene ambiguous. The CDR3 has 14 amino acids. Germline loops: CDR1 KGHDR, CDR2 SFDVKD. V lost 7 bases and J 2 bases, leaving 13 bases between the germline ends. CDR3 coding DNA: TGTGCCACCAGCCCAAGGTTCGGGAACTATGGCTACACCTTC. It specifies CATSPRFGNYGYTF.

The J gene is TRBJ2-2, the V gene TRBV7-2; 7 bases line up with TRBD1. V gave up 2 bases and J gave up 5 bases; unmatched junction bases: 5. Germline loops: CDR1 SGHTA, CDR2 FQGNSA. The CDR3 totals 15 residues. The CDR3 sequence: CASSLSRGLTGELFF. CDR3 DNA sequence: TGTGCCAGCAGCTTATCCAGGGGGTTGACCGGGGAGCTGTTTTTT.

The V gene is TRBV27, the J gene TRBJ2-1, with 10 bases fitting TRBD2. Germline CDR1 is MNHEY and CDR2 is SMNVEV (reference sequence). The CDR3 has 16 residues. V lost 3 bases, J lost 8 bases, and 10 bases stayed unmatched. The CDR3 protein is CASSFLKAGGPHEQFF. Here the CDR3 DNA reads TGTGCCAGCAGTTTCCTTAAAGCGGGAGGGCCTCATGAGCAGTTCTTC.

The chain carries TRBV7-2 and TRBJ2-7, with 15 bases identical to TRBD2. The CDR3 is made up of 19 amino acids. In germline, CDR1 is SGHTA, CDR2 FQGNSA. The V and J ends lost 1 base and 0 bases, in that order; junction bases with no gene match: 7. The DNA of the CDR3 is TGTGCCAGCAGCTTAGTGGGACTAGCGGGGGGTTTTAGCTCCTACGAGCAGTACTTC. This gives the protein CASSLVGLAGGFSSYEQYF.

This chain's CDR3 is CASRKTGERQFF. DNA of the CDR3: TGTGCCAGTAGAAAGACGGGGGAACGGCAGTTCTTC. The chain combines TRBV3-1 (or the pseudogene TRBV3-2) with TRBJ2-1; tentative D call: TRBD2 (6 bases). The length of the CDR3 is 12 residues. CDR1 is LGHDT, CDR2 YNNKEL, per germline (reference sequence). Trimming pared 9 bases from V and 12 bases from J, leaving 18 bases between.